This T cell receptor beta chain comes out of a study of T cell repertoires in aging, cancer and after chemotherapy. Study at large: Donor ages fell into six groups from 30 or younger up to 70 or older.

The study, taken as a whole, reports: Untreated cancer patients had significantly lower blood TCR diversity than age-matched healthy donors.

The table lists this clonotype with a count of one. What it binds is not known. Germline lookup yields CDR1 GTSNPN and CDR2 SVGIG (reference sequence). The CDR3 consists of 14 residues. V lost 0 bases and J 11 bases, leaving 14 bases between the germline ends. The template was genomic DNA from peripheral blood, not RNA. Rearranged V-D-J TRB sequences were amplified with a mixed TRB-A/B primer pool. Each CDR3 protein is one row after TCRdb ran MiXCR on the multiplex PCR reads. The sample shows around 1,800 distinct CDR3 sequences, 36% of them seen only once. This sequence originates from a human donor with a solid tumor. The specimen was blood. The gene calls are TRBV30 and TRBJ1-6; D is uncertain. Here the CDR3 DNA reads TGTGCCTGGAGTGTACTAACAGAATCTGCACCCCTCCACTTT. It encodes CAWSVLTESAPLHF.